This TCR beta chain was recorded in a study of CD8 T cells in Susac syndrome (dated by TCRdb to about 2019). In terms of the full investigation: Repertoire sequencing was used to test whether CD8+ T cell activation and differentiation in Susac syndrome was antigen driven. Clonality of the CD8+ T cell repertoire was compared between roughly eleven healthy donors, approximately 14 Susac syndrome patients and around 16 multiple sclerosis patients.

Peripheral blood CD8+ and CD4+ T cells from healthy donors, Susac syndrome patients and multiple sclerosis patients were profiled using high-throughput TCR beta sequencing. The multiple sclerosis controls were treatment-naive patients who had stable or active relapsing-remitting disease and met the revised McDonald criteria. Bulk CD8+ and CD4+ T cells were purified by magnetic negative isolation, while CD8+ TEMRA cells were enriched using FACS. Blood was collected in EDTA tubes and processed within 24 hours, with PBMCs isolated through density gradient centrifugation. PBMCs intended for TCR sequencing were frozen in liquid nitrogen and were later thawed in a 37 degrees C water bath. A purity of at least 90% was achieved for sorted or isolated CD4+, CD8+ and CD8+ TEMRA cells. General findings and caveats noted by the study authors: The number of individuals in the TCR sequencing and HLA analysis was recognized as being relatively small.

RNA was extracted with the RNeasy kit and about 0.45 to 1 ug was reverse transcribed using random hexamers. The immunoSEQ multiplex PCR assay, covering 54 Vbeta and 13 Jbeta segments, was used to amplify TCR beta CDR3 regions. PCR amplification bias was corrected by using a synthetic template baseline for primer optimization and computational correction. The original pipeline was this. Reads were assigned to V, D and J genes according to IMGT and analyzed in immunoSEQ Analyzer, with only productive sequences retained. To calculate clonality, Shannon entropy was normalized by log2 of the number of productive unique sequences and then subtracted from one. For each patient and control, public and private clones were evaluated within the 100 most prevalent clones. Susac-specific clones were defined as absent from healthy and MS cohorts, some 1,000 published viral clones and other ImmuneACCESS disease sequences. The public reads were run again by TCRdb, first through fastp at Q25 and then through MiXCR, and only productive beta chains were kept. Duplicate CDR3 protein sequences are folded into a single record with the most common DNA and genes. TCRdb's processing, not the authors' own work, is the source of the V and J calls. The table for this sample lists 95,000 to 150,000 distinct CDR3 sequences; just over 90% of them were counted only once. The ten largest account for roughly 0.3% of the sample.

The germline V gene (reference sequence) gives CDR1 as DFQATT and CDR2 as SNEGSKA. Including the terminal cysteine and phenylalanine, the CDR3 comprises 13 residues. The kept DNA is CDR3 alone, 39 bases in frame from the first base. V is pared back by 3 bases and J by 2 bases, with 11 bases lying between the germline termini. To note about this clonotype: Its antigen has not been determined. It has no much larger one-base neighbor in the sample; base qualities were not kept.

Sequenced input: CD8+ T cells from PBMCs. The rearranged segments are TRBV20-1 and TRBJ2-7; the D element could tentatively be TRBD1 or TRBD2, as 5 bases agree for each. This sequence was found in a human donor with multiple sclerosis. The CDR3 region has the sequence CSARGTVTYEQYF. Read as DNA, the sequence is TGCAGTGCTAGGGGGACGGTCACCTACGAGCAGTACTTC.